This T cell receptor beta chain was profiled in a study of tumor and adjacent non-tumor tissue in lung cancer. Study information: Stage I to III disease affected 10 men and 5 women aged 31 to 76. On average, productive TCRbeta reads reached 4 million to 5 million per sample.

RNA was extracted from bulk tissue without any cell sorting. More than 3 cm separated this lung sample from the edge of the tumor. Between August and November 2014, newly diagnosed, chemotherapy-naive lung cancer patients underwent thoracic surgery in China. Regarding this clonotype: At one of its ends the junction is not consistent with the germline gene, which may arise from a read error.

A modified ARM-PCR protocol with three rounds of nested PCR amplified TCRbeta. MiXCR, run by TCRdb on the multiplex PCR reads, gives a single entry per CDR3 protein. The sample lists 94,000 or so distinct CDR3 sequences; roughly three quarters were seen once. Per the germline V gene, CDR1 is MGHRA and CDR2 is YSYEKL. The CDR3 runs to 12 residues. The sequenced sample was distant non-tumor lung tissue. The clonotype comes from a woman between 45 and 65 years old with non-small cell lung cancer. The chain has TRBV4-1 and TRBJ2-7; D gene ambiguous. As DNA, the CDR3 is TGCGCCAACAGCCAAGTAGGGTACGAGCAGTACTTC. As protein: CANSQVGYEQYF.